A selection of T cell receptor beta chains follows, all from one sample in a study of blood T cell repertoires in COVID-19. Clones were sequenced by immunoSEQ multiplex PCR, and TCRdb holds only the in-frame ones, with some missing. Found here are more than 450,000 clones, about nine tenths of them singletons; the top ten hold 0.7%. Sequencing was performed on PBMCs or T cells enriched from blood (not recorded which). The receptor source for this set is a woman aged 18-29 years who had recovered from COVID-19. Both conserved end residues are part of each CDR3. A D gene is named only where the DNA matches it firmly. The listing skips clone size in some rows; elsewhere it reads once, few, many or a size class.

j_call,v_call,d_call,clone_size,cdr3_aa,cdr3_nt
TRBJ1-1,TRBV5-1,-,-,CASSQLAGTEAFF,TGCGCCAGCAGCCAGCTAGCGGGTACTGAAGCTTTCTTT
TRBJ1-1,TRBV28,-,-,CASSFARVRFMNTEAFF,TGTGCCAGCAGCTTTGCGCGGGTCAGATTCATGAACACTGAAGCTTTCTTT
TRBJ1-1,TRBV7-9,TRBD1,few,CASSFSGQDREAFF,TGTGCCAGCAGCTTTTCCGGGCAGGACAGGGAAGCTTTCTTT
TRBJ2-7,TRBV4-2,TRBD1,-,CASSQDPQGAYEQYF,TGTGCCAGCAGCCAAGACCCACAGGGGGCCTACGAGCAGTACTTC
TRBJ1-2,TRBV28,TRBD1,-,CASSLGTGGGLDYGYTF,TGTGCCAGCAGTTTAGGGACAGGGGGCGGTCTAGACTATGGCTACACCTTC
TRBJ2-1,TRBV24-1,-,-,CATSRGSTYNEQFF,TGTGCCACCAGTCGAGGCTCGACCTACAATGAGCAGTTCTTC
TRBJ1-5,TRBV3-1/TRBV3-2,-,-,CASSPQGLSNQPQHF,TGTGCCAGCAGCCCCCAGGGCTTAAGCAATCAGCCCCAGCATTTT
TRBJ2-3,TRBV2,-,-,CASLGLAKHTQYF,TGTGCCAGCCTCGGGCTAGCCAAGCATACGCAGTATTTT
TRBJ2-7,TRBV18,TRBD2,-,CASSPSGVVDEQYF,TGTGCCAGCTCACCGAGCGGGGTAGTCGACGAGCAGTACTTC
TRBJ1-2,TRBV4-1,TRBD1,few,CASSQLLKRDRVEANYGYTF,TGCGCCAGCAGCCAACTCCTGAAGAGGGACAGGGTCGAAGCTAACTATGGCTACACCTTC
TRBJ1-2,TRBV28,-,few,CASSFQGSYGYTF,TGTGCCAGCAGTTTCCAGGGGAGCTACGGCTACACCTTC
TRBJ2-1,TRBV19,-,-,CASRNPQVSPEQFF,TGTGCCAGTAGAAATCCACAGGTCAGTCCTGAGCAGTTCTTC
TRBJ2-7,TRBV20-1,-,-,CSAGPGVEQYF,TGCAGTGCTGGTCCGGGAGTTGAGCAGTACTTC
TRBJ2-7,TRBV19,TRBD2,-,CASSISSGGLSSYEQYF,TGTGCCAGTAGTATCTCTAGCGGGGGGCTAAGCTCCTACGAGCAGTACTTC
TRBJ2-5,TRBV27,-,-,CASSPRVSGETQYF,TGTGCCAGCAGTCCCAGGGTTTCAGGCGAGACCCAGTACTTC
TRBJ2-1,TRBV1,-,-,CTSSQDTTADYNEQFF,TGCACCAGCAGCCAAGATACGACAGCCGATTACAATGAGCAGTTCTTC
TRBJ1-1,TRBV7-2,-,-,CASSRRTEAYTEAFF,TGTGCCAGCAGCCGTCGGACGGAGGCCTACACTGAAGCTTTCTTT
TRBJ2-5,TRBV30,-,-,CAWSLVQETQYF,TGTGCCTGGAGTTTAGTTCAAGAGACCCAGTACTTC
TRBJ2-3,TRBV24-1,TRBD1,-,CATSDSTGGLTDTQYF,TGTGCCACCAGTGATTCTACAGGGGGCCTCACAGATACGCAGTATTTT
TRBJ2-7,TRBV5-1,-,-,CASKLGPGYEQYF,TGCGCCAGCAAGTTGGGCCCCGGCTACGAGCAGTACTTC
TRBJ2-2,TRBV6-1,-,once,CASSEVRIGGELFF,TGTGCCAGCAGTGAAGTGAGGATAGGCGGGGAGCTGTTTTTT
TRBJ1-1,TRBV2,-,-,CASSAHAGLNTEAFF,TGTGCCAGCAGTGCTCATGCAGGGTTGAACACTGAAGCTTTCTTT